The rows below give T cell receptor beta chains drawn from one sample of a study of T cells after yellow fever vaccination. TCRdb independently ran MiXCR on the 5' RACE reads; one entry per CDR3 protein. The sample includes about 310,000 distinct CDR3 sequences, roughly 3.5% of them seen just once. Specimen: PBMCs, collected on the day of the yellow fever booster vaccination. The receptor source for this set is a man between 18 and 35 years old who received the YFV17D yellow fever vaccine. Each CDR3 is given with its conserved first and last residue. The D gene is left open where the match is weak. Size is omitted from some rows. Given values are once, few, many or a class for expanded clones.

clone size | J gene | D gene | V gene | CDR3 DNA | CDR3 protein
many | TRBJ1-5 | . | TRBV9 | TGTGCCAGCAGCGTAGGGGGTAATAGCAATCAGCCCCAGCATTTT | CASSVGGNSNQPQHF
. | TRBJ1-2 | . | TRBV6-5 | TGTGCCAGCAGTTACGGGCGTTTGGGGGGCTACACCTTC | CASSYGRLGGYTF
many | TRBJ2-3 | TRBD2 | TRBV7-3 | TGTGCCAGCAGCTTAAGTTCCCGTGGCGGGGGTACAGATACGCAGTATTTT | CASSLSSRGGGTDTQYF
many | TRBJ2-1 | . | TRBV29-1 | TGCAGCGTTGATCAGGGACGCTCCTACAATGAGCAGTTCTTC | CSVDQGRSYNEQFF
many | TRBJ1-4 | . | TRBV20-1 | TGCAGTGGCAGGGAGGGGTGGAATGAAAAACTGTTTTTT | CSGREGWNEKLFF
many | TRBJ2-3 | TRBD1 | TRBV6-5 | TGTGCCAGCAGTTACTCGGGGCAGGGGGTGGGAACCACAGATACGCAGTATTTT | CASSYSGQGVGTTDTQYF
many | TRBJ2-1 | . | TRBV10-3 | TGTGCCATCAGTGCGACACTCTACAATGAGCAGTTCTTC | CAISATLYNEQFF
many | TRBJ1-4 | TRBD1 | TRBV6-1 | TGTGCCAGCAGCCGGACAGGTGGTGAAAAACTGTTTTTT | CASSRTGGEKLFF
few | TRBJ2-1 | . | TRBV20-1 | TGCAGTGCTAGAGATCAAAAGATGCATGAGCAGTTCTTC | CSARDQKMHEQFF
many | TRBJ2-4 | . | TRBV5-6 | TGTGCCAGCAGCTTGATTTTGGGCGTTGAAAACATTCAGTACTTC | CASSLILGVENIQYF
many | TRBJ1-1 | TRBD1 | TRBV5-1 | TGCGCCAGCACCAAGACAGGGGTAAACACTGAAGCTTTCTTT | CASTKTGVNTEAFF
many | TRBJ1-4 | . | TRBV4-1 | TGCGCCAGCAGCCAAGATCGACAGCCAGTAATACTGTTTTTT | CASSQDRQPVILFF
many | TRBJ2-7 | . | TRBV20-1 | TGCAGTGCAGGCCCGAGGTTGGGGGCCTACGAGCAGTACTTC | CSAGPRLGAYEQYF
few | TRBJ2-5 | TRBD2 | TRBV20-1 | TGCAGGGCGGGGGGGCTTAAGACCCAGTACTTC | CRAGGLKTQYF
. | TRBJ2-1 | TRBD2 | TRBV7-2 | TGTGCCAGCAGCTCCGGAGGGACTAGCGAGAGTGGTGAGCAGTTCTTC | CASSSGGTSESGEQFF
few | TRBJ2-7 | . | TRBV12-3/TRBV12-4 | TGTGCCAGCAGACCCGGGCCAAGCTCCTACGAGCAGTACTTC | CASRPGPSSYEQYF
many | TRBJ1-6 | . | TRBV5-4 | TGTGCCAGCAGCTTGCGACAGACCAATTCACCCCTCCACTTT | CASSLRQTNSPLHF
many | TRBJ1-2 | . | TRBV20-1 | TGCAGTGCTAGAGATCAGTGGCCCCGACAGAACTATGGCTACACCTTC | CSARDQWPRQNYGYTF
many | TRBJ2-2 | TRBD1 | TRBV4-2 | TGTGCCAGCAGCCACCCCGGGACAGGGGGCACCGGGGAGCTGTTTTTT | CASSHPGTGGTGELFF
few | TRBJ1-1 | . | TRBV28 | TGTGCCAGCAGTTCATCGACAGAGAACACTGAAGCTTTCTTT | CASSSSTENTEAFF
few | TRBJ2-1 | TRBD2 | TRBV5-1 | TGCGCCAGCAGCTTGGACTACGCGGGGGGGCCCTACAATGAGCAGTTCTTC | CASSLDYAGGPYNEQFF
many | TRBJ1-6 | . | TRBV5-1 | TGCGCCAGCAGCTCGGCAGAAAATTCACCCCTCCACTTT | CASSSAENSPLHF
many | TRBJ2-2 | TRBD1 | TRBV4-1 | TGCGCCAGCCGCCGACAGGGACGGGGGGAGCTGTTTTTT | CASRRQGRGELFF
. | TRBJ2-2 | . | TRBV10-3 | TGTGCCATCGCGGCTTCGGGGAACACCGGGGAGCTGTTTTTT | CAIAASGNTGELFF
few | TRBJ2-7 | TRBD1 | TRBV11-1 | TGTGCCAGCAGCCCAAAGACAGGGGGTGACTACGAGCAGTACTTC | CASSPKTGGDYEQYF
many | TRBJ2-1 | TRBD2 | TRBV20-1 | TGCAGTGCTGTTAGCGGGGGGCCGCGCGGTGAGCAGTTCTTC | CSAVSGGPRGEQFF
many | TRBJ1-1 | . | TRBV12-3/TRBV12-4 | TGTGCCAGCAGTTTTAACAGGGAAATGAACACTGAAGCTTTCTTT | CASSFNREMNTEAFF
. | TRBJ2-1 | TRBD2 | TRBV11-2 | TGTGCCAGCAGCTTGGGCAGGACTAGCGGGGGTTACAATGAGCAGTTCTTC | CASSLGRTSGGYNEQFF
few | TRBJ2-1 | TRBD1 | TRBV7-9 | TGTGCCAGCAGCAGGACAGGGAGAGATGAGCAGTTCTTC | CASSRTGRDEQFF
many | TRBJ1-6 | . | TRBV7-9 | TGTGCCAGCTTGTCCTATAATTCACCCCTCCACTTT | CASLSYNSPLHF
few | TRBJ1-1 | . | TRBV6-4 | TGTGCCAGCAGTGGCAAACCGAAGTTGAACACTGAAGCTTTCTTT | CASSGKPKLNTEAFF
. | TRBJ2-2 | TRBD2 | TRBV7-9 | TGTGCCAGCAGCCCCCGGGGCGGGGGGGCGAACACCGGGGAGCTGTTTTTT | CASSPRGGGANTGELFF
few | TRBJ1-1 | TRBD1 | TRBV6-5 | TGTGCCAGCAGCTCTCTGACAGGGGGCGGCACTGAAGCTTTCTTT | CASSSLTGGGTEAFF
. | TRBJ2-1 | TRBD1 | TRBV4-2 | TGTGCCAGCACCCTGGGGACAGATGAGCAGTTCTTC | CASTLGTDEQFF
. | TRBJ2-1 | . | TRBV10-3 | TGTGCCATCAGTGAAAGGTCCCCCCGTGAGGGGCTTGAGCAGTTCTTC | CAISERSPREGLEQFF
. | TRBJ1-2 | . | TRBV12-3/TRBV12-4 | TGTGCCAGCAGTTTCCGGGGGCCCCTAAGTGGCTACACCTTC | CASSFRGPLSGYTF
. | TRBJ1-5 | . | TRBV6-1 | TGTGCCAGCAGTGTTGTCTCCCAGCCCCAGCATTTT | CASSVVSQPQHF
few | TRBJ2-1 | TRBD2 | TRBV20-1 | TGCAGTGCTAGAGGGGGGGGATCTTACAATGAGCAGTTCTTC | CSARGGGSYNEQFF
many | TRBJ2-5 | . | TRBV29-1 | TGCAGCGTCGAGATGGCAGGGGGGGGAGAGACCCAGTACTTC | CSVEMAGGGETQYF
many | TRBJ2-3 | . | TRBV20-1 | TGCAGTGCAGCGCAAAGCGGGTCCGGCACAGATACGCAGTATTTT | CSAAQSGSGTDTQYF
few | TRBJ2-3 | . | TRBV23-1 | TGCGCCAGCAGTCAGGGCAGGATTATAGATACGCAGTATTTT | CASSQGRIIDTQYF
many | TRBJ1-1 | . | TRBV12-3/TRBV12-4 | TGTGCCAGCAGGGGGTGGCGAGGCACTGAAGCTTTCTTT | CASRGWRGTEAFF
many | TRBJ2-5 | TRBD2 | TRBV4-2 | TGTGCCAGCAGCCAATTGCGGAGCGGGGGGCCCGTTGGACAAGAGACCCAGTACTTC | CASSQLRSGGPVGQETQYF
. | TRBJ1-6 | . | TRBV5-5 | TGTGCCAGCAGCTTGGCGTCGGGACAAACTGATTCACCCCTCCACTTT | CASSLASGQTDSPLHF
many | TRBJ2-7 | TRBD2 | TRBV7-2 | TGTGCCAGCAGCTTAACTAGCGGGGGTTACGAGCAGTACTTC | CASSLTSGGYEQYF
many | TRBJ2-7 | TRBD1 | TRBV7-9 | TGTGCCAGCAGCTATACCGGAAGCTATATGGGACAGTTCATCGAGCAGTACTTC | CASSYTGSYMGQFIEQYF
many | TRBJ2-7 | . | TRBV4-3 | TGCGCCAGCAGCCCCACCATGAGCTCCTACGAGCAGTACTTC | CASSPTMSSYEQYF
many | TRBJ2-5 | . | TRBV4-3 | TGCGCCAGCAGCCAAGATCCCCACACGAGGGAGACCCAGTACTTC | CASSQDPHTRETQYF
few | TRBJ2-1 | . | TRBV4-1 | TGCGCCAGCAGCCTGGGAGGAACCCGATACAATGAGCAGTTCTTC | CASSLGGTRYNEQFF
few | TRBJ1-2 | TRBD1 | TRBV10-3 | TGTGCCATCAATACAGGGGCCCTAGGAGGCTACACCTTC | CAINTGALGGYTF
few | TRBJ1-6 | TRBD1 | TRBV6-5 | TGTGCCAGCAGTTACTCAGGGGGACAGTATAATTCACCCCTCCACTTT | CASSYSGGQYNSPLHF
few | TRBJ2-3 | . | TRBV7-3 | TGTGCCAGCAGCTTAATCTCGGCTATCACTAGCACAGATACGCAGTATTTT | CASSLISAITSTDTQYF
many | TRBJ1-6 | . | TRBV3-1 | TGTGCCAGCAGCCAAGGAGGGAACAATTCACCCCTCCACTTT | CASSQGGNNSPLHF
. | TRBJ1-1 | . | TRBV5-1 | TGCGCCAGCAGCTCGGAGACCGGGGTGGGCACTGAAGCTTTCTTT | CASSSETGVGTEAFF
. | TRBJ1-6 | . | TRBV6-6 | TGTGCCAGCAGTTACGGGCAGCAGTCACCCCTCCACTTT | CASSYGQQSPLHF